The next 29 T cell receptor beta chains were all read from a single sample in a study of identical twins. TCRdb re-called the 5' RACE reads through MiXCR, storing one row per CDR3 protein. This table has a few hundred thousand distinct CDR3 sequences, 9% to 15% appearing once. These same data were also listed under a study on yellow fever vaccine responses in identical twins.

Sequencing was performed on CD8+ T cells sorted from blood. The receptors derive from a woman aged 18 to 35 in good health.

In its sample, this clonotype was seen many times. This sequence joins TRBV12-3 or TRBV12-4 and TRBJ2-1, with D perhaps TRBD2 (6 bases). With 3 bases removed from V and 0 bases from J, the gap between germline ends came to 9 bases. The CDR3 has 15 residues. The CDR3 loop is CASSFVRDSYNEQFF. For the CDR3, the DNA is TGTGCCAGCAGTTTCGTGCGGGACTCCTACAATGAGCAGTTCTTC.

The chain couples TRBV7-9 to TRBJ1-2; D is possibly TRBD1 (6 bases). CDR1 and CDR2 from the germline V gene are SEHNR and FQNEAQ (reference sequence). V dropped 10 bases and J dropped 2 bases, with 17 bases sitting between them. The CDR3 length is 14 residues. The CDR3 sequence: CATNDIQGNYGYTF. The CDR3 nucleotides read TGTGCCACCAACGACATTCAGGGGAACTATGGCTACACCTTC.

This clonotype was seen a handful of times. The V call is TRBV7-9, the J call TRBJ1-5, with D perhaps matching TRBD1 (5 bases). Trimming took off 2 bases at V and 5 bases at J, with 10 bases between the two ends. This CDR3 has 14 amino acids. From germline, CDR1 is SEHNR and CDR2 FQNEAQ (reference sequence). The CDR3: CASSLLGRDQPQHF. CDR3 sequence (DNA): TGTGCCAGCAGCTTATTGGGGCGGGATCAGCCCCAGCATTTT.

In this sample, this clonotype turned up a few times. This sequence joins TRBV7-9 and TRBJ2-7, with unresolved D. The germline gives CDR1 SEHNR, CDR2 FQNEAQ (reference sequence). V was cut by 4 bases and J by 0 bases, with 13 bases left in between. The length of the CDR3 is 15 residues. DNA of the CDR3: TGTGCCAGCAGCTCTACGGTATACAACTCCTACGAGCAGTACTTC. It encodes CASSSTVYNSYEQYF.

This clonotype was observed a handful of times. V is TRBV4-2 and J is TRBJ2-7; 11 bases are shared with TRBD2. The CDR3 is made up of 16 amino acids. The germline V gene has CDR1 LGHNA and CDR2 YNFKEQ. V gave up 0 bases and J gave up 3 bases; unmatched junction bases: 4. The CDR3 reads CASSQELGTSGYEQYF. For the CDR3, the DNA is TGTGCCAGCAGCCAAGAGTTAGGGACTAGCGGCTACGAGCAGTACTTC.

This sequence joins TRBV29-1 and TRBJ2-5; 7 bases line up with TRBD2. The trim removed 0 bases at V and 2 bases at J, leaving 12 bases unmatched. CDR1 and CDR2 from the germline V gene are SQVTM and ANQGSEA. The CDR3 extends over 17 amino acids. In DNA, the CDR3 is TGCAGCGTTGAAGACCCCGACTTATCGGGGGGACAAGAGACCCAGTACTTC. It codes for CSVEDPDLSGGQETQYF.

This clonotype was found a few times. The V call is TRBV12-3 or TRBV12-4, the J call TRBJ2-5, with D possibly being TRBD1 (5 bases). Trimming cost V 4 bases and J 1 base, with 13 bases left between them. CDR3 length equals 15 residues. Here the CDR3 reads CASSWGLGSQETQYF. The DNA of the CDR3 is TGTGCCAGCAGTTGGGGCTTGGGGTCCCAAGAGACCCAGTACTTC.

The V and J genes are TRBV28 and TRBJ2-7; 7 nucleotides match TRBD1. The V gene end was trimmed by 5 bases and the J gene end by 2 bases; junction bases not matched to a gene: 12. Germline CDR1 is MDHEN and CDR2 is SYDVKM. This CDR3 has 16 amino acids. The CDR3 DNA follows: TGTGCCAGCAGTCTCTACCGGGACAGCATAGCCTACGAGCAGTACTTC. This gives the protein CASSLYRDSIAYEQYF.

The chain joins TRBV6-5 to TRBJ2-1; tentatively, D is TRBD1 or TRBD2 (5 bases each). The V gene's germline CDR1 is MNHEY and CDR2 SVGAGI. The CDR3 is 17 residues long. Trimming took off 0 bases at V and 3 bases at J, with 15 bases between the two ends. CDR3 bases: TGTGCCAGCAGTTACTCGAAGGCAGGGACCAACTACAATGAGCAGTTCTTC. It yields the protein CASSYSKAGTNYNEQFF.

V is TRBV20-1 and J is TRBJ2-4; D unresolved. V was pared by 2 bases and J by 15 bases, with 14 bases between. The germline CDR1 and CDR2 sequences are DFQATT and SNEGSKA (reference sequence). This CDR3 has 11 residues. For the CDR3, the DNA is TGCAGTGCTAGAAAGGACCGAACGGCGTACTTC. Translating gives CSARKDRTAYF.

This clonotype was observed at least ten times. The rearrangement joins TRBV29-1 to TRBJ2-3, with 16 bases lining up with TRBD2. This CDR3 comprises 17 residues. Losses at the gene ends were 5 bases for V and 1 base for J; bases not matched to a gene: 6. Germline values: CDR1 SQVTM, CDR2 ANQGSEA. The CDR3 protein is CSVLGLAGGLGTDTQYF. The CDR3 DNA sequence: TGCAGCGTTCTGGGACTAGCGGGAGGGTTGGGCACAGATACGCAGTATTTT.

This clonotype was detected only a few times. As DNA, the CDR3 is TGTGCCAGCAGCAGGAAACTGAACACTGAAGCTTTCTTT. Translating it yields CASSRKLNTEAFF. The chain links TRBV21-1 to TRBJ1-1. TRBV21-1 is classified as a pseudogene. This CDR3 is built from 13 residues.

This clonotype has more than one count but fewer than ten. The J gene is TRBJ2-7, the V gene TRBV7-9, with 7 bases matching TRBD2. CDR1 is SEHNR, CDR2 FQNEAQ, per germline (reference sequence). V trimming: 6 bases; J trimming: 2 bases; junction bases outside the gene matches: 4. The CDR3 runs to 13 residues. The CDR3 DNA reads as TGTGCCAGCAGAGCGGGATCCCCCTACGAGCAGTACTTC. This sequence encodes CASRAGSPYEQYF. The whole variable domain, remainder taken from reference TRBV7-9 and TRBJ2-7, is DTGVSQNPRHKITKRGQNVTFRCDPISEHNRLYWYRQTLGQGPEFLTYFQNEAQLEKSRLLSDRFSAERPKGSFSTLEIQRTEQGDSAMYLCASRAGSPYEQYFGPGTRLTVT.

The gene calls are TRBV4-1 and TRBJ2-5, with 9 positions matching TRBD2. Germline values: CDR1 MGHRA, CDR2 YSYEKL. There are 17 residues in the CDR3. V dropped 2 bases and J dropped 5; count of bases not matched to a gene: 12. CDR3 in amino acids: CASSQTPWRGGQETQYF. The CDR3 DNA follows: TGCGCCAGCAGCCAAACGCCGTGGCGGGGGGGCCAGGAGACCCAGTACTTC.

The chain couples TRBV12-3 or TRBV12-4 to TRBJ2-1, with 7 bases lining up with TRBD2. V dropped 7 bases and J dropped 6; count of bases not matched to a gene: 24. This CDR3 region has 19 residues. The CDR3 loop reads CASTPPAGLADHRGNEQFF. The CDR3 DNA is TGTGCCAGCACCCCCCCGGCAGGTCTAGCGGACCACAGAGGCAATGAGCAGTTCTTC.

V is TRBV11-2 and J is TRBJ2-1; 12 bases line up with TRBD2. Germline loops: CDR1 SGHAT, CDR2 FQNNGV. The junction had 22 bases not matched to a gene; V was cut back by 5 bases and J by 5 bases. This CDR3 is 21 amino acids long. The CDR3 loop reads CASSIRPGLAGYEGSHNEQFF. Written as DNA, the CDR3 is TGTGCCAGCAGCATTAGACCGGGACTAGCGGGTTATGAGGGCTCACACAATGAGCAGTTCTTC.

This clonotype came up many times. The rearrangement links TRBV12-3 or TRBV12-4 to TRBJ1-5; 8 nucleotides match TRBD1. The J segment lost 5 bases and the V segment lost 5 bases, leaving 5 bases of the junction unmatched. The CDR3 contains 14 residues. The CDR3 loop is CASSEDRGDQPQHF. CDR3 DNA: TGTGCCAGCAGTGAAGACAGGGGTGATCAGCCCCAGCATTTT.

This clonotype was seen just once. This chain links TRBV7-2 with TRBJ2-5, with D perhaps matching TRBD2 (6 bases). The CDR3 totals 17 residues. The V and J ends lost 1 base and 3 bases respectively, with 18 bases between them. From germline, CDR1 is SGHTA and CDR2 FQGNSA. Here the CDR3 reads CASSLGRGLGPEETQYF. The CDR3 nucleotides are TGTGCCAGCAGCTTAGGTAGGGGACTCGGTCCCGAAGAGACCCAGTACTTC.

This clonotype occurred a few times. This sequence joins TRBV15 and TRBJ2-7; D gene unclear. Trimming removed 0 bases from V and 3 bases from J, with 12 bases in between. Germline CDR1 is LNHNV and CDR2 is YYDKDF (reference sequence). This CDR3 contains 15 residues. The CDR3 loop reads CATSRDRALNYEQYV. The CDR3 DNA reads TGTGCCACCAGCAGAGATCGAGCCCTTAACTACGAGCAGTACGTC.

The sample holds a few counts of this clonotype. The genes are TRBV6-1 and TRBJ1-1; a possible D gene is TRBD1 (6 bases). The CDR3 runs to 14 residues. The V end lost 6 bases, the J end lost 1 base, and 12 bases lay between the germline ends. Germline V gives CDR1 MNHNS, CDR2 SASEGT. The CDR3 coding sequence is TGTGCCAGCAGGGCGGGGGCCTGGAACACTGAAGCTTTCTTT. It translates to CASRAGAWNTEAFF.

The rearrangement links TRBV9 to TRBJ2-3; a weak D match, TRBD1 (6 bases). Germline loops: CDR1 SGDLS, CDR2 YYNGEE. V was shortened by 2 bases and J by 5 bases, with 9 bases between the two germline ends. CDR3 length: 13 amino acids. Written as DNA, the CDR3 is TGTGCCAGCAGCGTGATACAGGGAGATACGCAGTATTTT. Encoded protein: CASSVIQGDTQYF.

V is TRBV10-3 and J is TRBJ2-1; TRBD2 agrees at 8 bases. The V segment lost 4 bases and the J segment 2 bases; nucleotides outside the gene matches: 4. The CDR3 is 15 residues long. CDR1 is ENHRY and CDR2 is SYGVKD in the germline V gene. CDR3 nucleotide sequence: TGTGCCATCAGTGGCGTCGGGGGGGCCTACAATGAGCAGTTCTTC. It yields the protein CAISGVGGAYNEQFF.

In its sample, this clonotype was seen a few times. J is TRBJ2-1 and V is TRBV7-8; TRBD2 agrees at 12 bases. V shed 5 bases and J 0 bases; nucleotides not matched to a gene: 8. The CDR3 contains 18 residues. Germline CDR1 is SGHVS and CDR2 is FQNEAQ. The CDR3 here is CASSQTSGRPSSYNEQFF. The CDR3 nucleotides read TGTGCCAGCAGCCAGACTAGCGGGAGACCGAGCTCCTACAATGAGCAGTTCTTC.

This clonotype was picked up many times. The chain recombines TRBV20-1 with TRBJ1-2; D may be TRBD1 (5 bases). V was trimmed by 4 bases and J by 1 base, leaving 7 bases between them. The CDR3 contains 12 residues. Germline CDR1 reads DFQATT; CDR2 reads SNEGSKA (reference sequence). The CDR3 region is CSAIDSNYGYTF. As DNA, the CDR3 is TGCAGTGCTATTGACAGTAACTATGGCTACACCTTC.

This clonotype was counted at least ten times. The chain recombines TRBV12-3 or TRBV12-4 with TRBJ2-5; D is undetermined. The V gene lost 3 bases and the J gene lost 2 bases, with 7 bases spanning the gap. CDR3 length equals 13 residues. The CDR3 region is CASSFRAQETQYF. In nucleotides, the CDR3 is TGTGCCAGCAGTTTCCGGGCTCAAGAGACCCAGTACTTC.

This clonotype was seen more than once but under ten times. The chain employs TRBV6-2 or TRBV6-3 and TRBJ1-4, with D tentatively TRBD1 (6 bases). The CDR3 has 15 amino acids. Trimming pared 6 bases from V and 4 bases from J, leaving 15 bases between. Looked up from germline, CDR1 is MNHEY and CDR2 is SVGEGT. The CDR3 bases are TGTGCCAGCAGCCGAAGACAGGCGGTTAATGAAAAACTGTTTTTT. This gives the protein CASSRRQAVNEKLFF.

This clonotype was recorded a few times. The genes are TRBV4-1 and TRBJ2-5; TRBD2 matches 8 bases. Trimming cost V 3 bases and J 1 base; bases outside gene matches: 4. This CDR3 has 15 amino acids. Germline values: CDR1 MGHRA, CDR2 YSYEKL. The CDR3 loop reads CASSQSSGTQETQYF. The DNA for the CDR3 is TGCGCCAGCAGCCAGAGTAGCGGGACCCAAGAGACCCAGTACTTC.

The chain employs TRBV15 and TRBJ2-3; a weak D match, TRBD1 (5 bases). The CDR3 loop spans 14 amino acids. Germline V gives CDR1 LNHNV, CDR2 YYDKDF (reference sequence). With 1 base removed from V and 4 bases from J, the gap between germline ends came to 9 bases. CDR3 in DNA: TGTGCCACCAGCAGAGGGGGCGAGGCAGATACGCAGTATTTT. Amino acids: CATSRGGEADTQYF.

The chain couples TRBV10-2 to TRBJ2-3, with 10 positions matching TRBD2. In germline, CDR1 is WSHSY, CDR2 SAAADI. The CDR3 runs 14 residues. V lost 10 bases to trimming and J lost 4 bases; unmatched junction nucleotides: 8. This CDR3 reads CATASGRASDTQYF. CDR3 coding DNA: TGCGCCACCGCAAGCGGGAGGGCCTCAGATACGCAGTATTTT.